Below are 27 T cell receptor beta chains sequenced from a single sample in a study of OX40 agonist ivuxolimab in advanced cancers. Assay: immunoSEQ multiplex PCR; the TCRdb copy retains only in-frame clones and omits some. This sample has 80,000 to 100,000 clones; roughly 89% occur once, and the top ten carry roughly 0.84%. Sequences were derived from CD4+ or CD8+ T cells sorted from blood, sampled in a trial of the OX40 agonist ivuxolimab. The receptors come from an adult with an advanced solid tumor such as melanoma, head and neck, liver or kidney cancer.

The chain has TRBV10-3 and TRBJ2-1; D remains unclear. V dropped 5 bases and J dropped 8 bases, with 10 bases sitting between them. Germline loops: CDR1 ENHRY, CDR2 SYGVKD. This CDR3 has 12 amino acids. The CDR3 nucleotides are TGTGCCATCAGTTCCCGGGCTGATGAGCAGTTCTTC. This sequence encodes CAISSRADEQFF.

The V gene is TRBV12-5, the J gene TRBJ2-7; possibly TRBD1 for D (5 bases). Trimming stripped 7 bases from V and 3 bases from J, with 16 bases between. Germline loops: CDR1 LGHNT, CDR2 FRNRAP. This CDR3 is built from 14 residues. CDR3 residues: CASAPSGQGYEQYF. The CDR3 region has the DNA TGTGCTAGTGCCCCATCCGGGCAGGGCTACGAGCAGTACTTC.

The rearrangement links TRBV6-6 to TRBJ1-4, with 7 positions matching TRBD1. This CDR3 comprises 15 residues. V shed 6 bases, J shed 5 bases, and the junction held 9 bases outside the gene matches. Germline V gives CDR1 MNHNY, CDR2 SVGAGI (reference sequence). CDR3 amino acids: CASRPTGSENEKLFF. In DNA, the CDR3 is TGTGCCAGCAGACCGACAGGGAGTGAAAATGAAAAACTGTTTTTT.

V usage is TRBV5-4 and J usage is TRBJ1-1, with D tentatively TRBD1 (6 bases). Germline V lookup: CDR1 SGHNT, CDR2 YYREEE (reference sequence). Trimming took 0 bases from V and 4 from J, leaving 13 bases between them. The CDR3 is made up of 15 amino acids. CDR3 DNA sequence: TGTGCCAGCAGCTTGGGGGCAGGGGTGGGCACTGAAGCTTTCTTT. Its translation: CASSLGAGVGTEAFF. Supplemented by reference TRBV5-4 and TRBJ1-1, the full variable domain reads ETGVTQSPTHLIKTRGQQVTLRCSSQSGHNTVSWYQQALGQGPQFIFQYYREEENGRGNFPPRFSGLQFPNYSSELNVNALELDDSALYLCASSLGAGVGTEAFFGQGTRLTVV.

The chain recombines TRBV4-1 with TRBJ1-2, with a weak D call TRBD1 (6 bases). V was pared by 3 bases and J by 2 bases, with 10 bases between. Germline CDR1 MGHRA, CDR2 YSYEKL. CDR3 size: 14 residues. The CDR3, as DNA: TGCGCCAGCAGCCAGGGAACAGGGAACTATGGCTACACCTTC. Its protein is CASSQGTGNYGYTF.

This clone was recorded once. The chain couples TRBV5-5 to TRBJ2-1, with D possibly being TRBD1 or TRBD2 (5 bases each). Germline CDR1 reads SGHKS; CDR2 reads YYEKEE (reference sequence). Trimming stripped 0 bases from V and 5 bases from J, with 21 bases between. The CDR3 is 18 amino acids. The CDR3 coding sequence is TGTGCCAGCAGCTTGGGGTGGGGGACGACATATTCCAACAATGAGCAGTTCTTC. This sequence encodes CASSLGWGTTYSNNEQFF.

The chain joins TRBV18 to TRBJ1-4, with D hard to call. CDR1 is KGHSH, CDR2 LQKENI, per germline. The CDR3 is made up of 15 amino acids. V was pared by 0 bases and J by 5 bases, with 10 bases between. In nucleotides, the CDR3 is TGTGCCAGCTCACCACCGAGCCTGGAAAATGAAAAACTGTTTTTT. Translation gives CASSPPSLENEKLFF.

The chain employs TRBV30 and TRBJ2-2; D remains unclear. Germline V lookup: CDR1 GTSNPN, CDR2 SVGIG (reference sequence). This CDR3 has 13 amino acids. Trimming left V 0 bases short and J 7 bases short, with 9 bases between. For the CDR3, the DNA is TGTGCCTGGAGTGTATCCATGAGCGGGGAGCTGTTTTTT. Translating it yields CAWSVSMSGELFF.

The chain uses TRBV27 and TRBJ2-7; D possibly corresponds to TRBD2 (6 bases). This CDR3 spans 12 amino acids. The ends were cut back, 7 bases at V and 0 bases at J, with 7 bases in the middle. Germline lookup yields CDR1 MNHEY and CDR2 SMNVEV (reference sequence). In DNA form, the CDR3 reads TGTGCCAGCATGGGGGGCTCCTACGAGCAGTACTTC. This encodes CASMGGSYEQYF.

In its sample, this clone was seen a few times. The chain joins TRBV14 to TRBJ2-3, with no clear D. This CDR3 has 18 residues. Deletions cut 1 base from V and 1 base from J, with 18 bases between. Per the germline V gene, CDR1 is SGHDN and CDR2 is FVKESK. As DNA, the CDR3 is TGTGCCAGCAGCCAAGGGTATCCCCCGGAAGCCGGCACAGATACGCAGTATTTT. Amino acids: CASSQGYPPEAGTDTQYF. Drawing the rest from reference TRBV14 and TRBJ2-3, the complete variable domain is EAGVTQFPSHSVIEKGQTVTLRCDPISGHDNLYWYRRVMGKEIKFLLHFVKESKQDESGMPNNRFLAERTGGTYSTLKVQPAELEDSGVYFCASSQGYPPEAGTDTQYFGPGTRLTVL.

This clone was counted only a few times. The sample carries other DNA sequences with the same CDR3. The chain links TRBV30 to TRBJ1-1; weak D call: TRBD1 (5 bases). Germline V CDR1 and CDR2: GTSNPN, SVGIG (reference sequence). Trimming stripped 0 bases from V and 1 base from J, with 6 bases between. The CDR3 is 13 amino acids. Here the CDR3 DNA reads TGTGCCTGGAGTGTAAGGGGGAACACTGAAGCTTTCTTT. It translates to CAWSVRGNTEAFF.

The CDR3 region has the DNA TGTGCCTGCCCTACTTTAGGGGTAGCGGGGGGGCCGGGAGATACGCAGTATTTT. Amino acid sequence: CACPTLGVAGGPGDTQYF. This chain connects TRBV30 to TRBJ2-3, with 11 bases fitting TRBD2. With V trimmed by 6 bases and J by 5 bases, 19 bases remained unmatched. The CDR3 consists of 18 residues. Germline CDR1 is GTSNPN and CDR2 is SVGIG (reference sequence).

As concerns this clone: One end of the junction does not line up with germline, which may come from a read error. Here the CDR3 DNA reads TGTGCTAGCAGCTTACATACAGGGGGCGGAACCGGGGAGCTGTTTTTT. Its translation: CASSLHTGGGTGELFF. This chain uses TRBV7-7 with TRBJ2-2; 9 nucleotides agree with TRBD1. The CDR3 consists of 16 residues. Germline V gene lookup returns CDR1 SSHAT and CDR2 FNYEAQ (reference sequence).

The chain is built from TRBV6-6 and TRBJ1-2; 9 nucleotides align to TRBD1. The germline CDR1 and CDR2 sequences are MNHNY and SVGAGI (reference sequence). The trim removed 0 bases at V and 6 bases at J, leaving 2 bases unmatched. The CDR3 is 14 residues long. CDR3 loop: CASSYSTGGHGYTF. DNA for the CDR3: TGTGCCAGCAGTTACTCCACAGGGGGCCATGGCTACACCTTC.

The chain carries TRBV5-4 and TRBJ2-7, with D perhaps TRBD2 (6 bases). The CDR3 has 16 residues. Germline lookup yields CDR1 SGHNT and CDR2 YYREEE (reference sequence). Trimming took off 5 bases at V and 0 bases at J, with 18 bases between the two ends. CDR3 amino acids: CASRRGGVRGSYEQYF. Written as DNA, the CDR3 is TGTGCCAGCAGACGTGGCGGGGTGAGGGGCTCCTACGAGCAGTACTTC.

This clone was counted a few times. The chain links TRBV19 to TRBJ1-6; TRBD1 matches 7 bases. Germline V lookup: CDR1 LNHDA, CDR2 SQIVND (reference sequence). CDR3 length: 14 residues. Germline trimming cut 3 bases from V and 6 bases from J; bases unmatched to any gene: 2. Written as DNA, the CDR3 is TGTGCCAGTAGTATCGACAGGGCTAATTCACCCCTCCACTTT. Amino acid sequence: CASSIDRANSPLHF.

The chain employs TRBV6-6 and TRBJ2-7; D gene uncertain. V gave up 2 bases and J gave up 6 bases, with 5 bases separating them. The CDR3 is made up of 11 amino acids. CDR1 is MNHNY and CDR2 is SVGAGI in the germline V gene (reference sequence). The CDR3 DNA sequence: TGTGCCAGCAGTTACCAATCCGAGCAGTACTTC. Translation: CASSYQSEQYF.

The rearrangement links TRBV7-9 to TRBJ2-3, with 15 bases fitting TRBD2. Germline CDR1 and CDR2: SEHNR and FQNEAQ (reference sequence). The CDR3 has 16 residues. Germline trimming cut 4 bases from V and 4 bases from J; bases unmatched to any gene: 3. The CDR3 DNA reads as TGTGCCAGCAGCTCGAGGACTAGCGGGGGGGCAGATACGCAGTATTTT. Residues: CASSSRTSGGADTQYF. Looking up the rest from reference TRBV7-9 and TRBJ2-3 gives the full variable domain: DTGVSQNPRHKITKRGQNVTFRCDPISEHNRLYWYRQTLGQGPEFLTYFQNEAQLEKSRLLSDRFSAERPKGSFSTLEIQRTEQGDSAMYLCASSSRTSGGADTQYFGPGTRLTVL.

This clone was counted only a few times. J is TRBJ1-6 and V is TRBV7-6; D gene unclear. Germline-derived CDR1 and CDR2 are SGHVS and FNYEAQ. Trimming took 6 bases from V and 6 from J, leaving 12 bases between them. The CDR3 length is 14 residues. The CDR3, as DNA: TGTGCCAGCAGTCGATCGAGGGTTAATTCACCCCTCCACTTT. It codes for CASSRSRVNSPLHF.

The CDR3 reads CASSLGHPNYGYTF. The CDR3 DNA sequence: TGTGCCAGCAGCTTAGGACATCCCAACTATGGCTACACCTTC. This chain uses TRBV11-2 with TRBJ1-2; D not resolved. The CDR3 has 14 residues. Germline CDR1 is SGHAT and CDR2 is FQNNGV. The V gene lost 1 base and the J gene lost 2 bases, with 8 bases spanning the gap. Full variable domain (outside the CDR3, taken from reference TRBV11-2 and TRBJ1-2): EAGVAQSPRYKIIEKRQSVAFWCNPISGHATLYWYQQILGQGPKLLIQFQNNGVVDDSQLPKDRFSAERLKGVDSTLKIQPAKLEDSAVYLCASSLGHPNYGYTFGSGTRLTVV.

The chain employs TRBV28 and TRBJ1-2, with D possibly being TRBD1 (5 bases). The CDR3 contains 15 residues. With 2 bases removed from V and 4 bases from J, the gap between germline ends came to 14 bases. Germline V gene lookup returns CDR1 MDHEN and CDR2 SYDVKM. In nucleotides, the CDR3 is TGTGCCAGCAGTTTAGGGGGTACCCTGGCCTATGGCTACACCTTC. It codes for CASSLGGTLAYGYTF.

A few counts support this clone. The CDR3 DNA reads TGTGCCAGCAGTGATACAGGGGGCAGGGAGACCCAGTACTTC. Translation gives CASSDTGGRETQYF. The chain carries TRBV6-5 and TRBJ2-5, with 9 nucleotides matching TRBD1. The CDR3 is 14 amino acids. Per the germline V gene, CDR1 is MNHEY and CDR2 is SVGAGI. The J segment lost 5 bases and the V segment lost 5 bases, leaving 6 bases of the junction unmatched.

This rearrangement joins TRBV6-5 to TRBJ1-2, with D possibly TRBD1 on 6 matching bases. The CDR3 is 12 amino acids. Germline CDR1 reads MNHEY; CDR2 reads SVGAGI. V was shortened by 5 bases and J by 11 bases, with 15 bases between the two germline ends. The CDR3 reads CASSPGGGPYTF. CDR3 DNA: TGTGCCAGCAGTCCCGGGGGGGGGCCTTACACCTTC.

This clone was detected once. The chain is built from TRBV7-3 and TRBJ1-1; D ambiguous. The germline gives CDR1 SGHTA, CDR2 FQGTGA. The CDR3 covers 14 residues. The V end was cut by 0 bases, the J end by 3 bases, with 8 bases between. The CDR3 region has the DNA TGTGCCAGCAGCTTAACTTTGACGGACACTGAAGCTTTCTTT. Translated, it gives CASSLTLTDTEAFF.

The sample holds a few counts of this clone. The chain carries TRBV4-3 and TRBJ2-6, with 7 bases fitting TRBD1. Germline CDR1 is LGHNA and CDR2 is YSLEER. V trimming: 2 bases; J trimming: 0 bases; junction bases outside the gene matches: 7. The CDR3 sequence is 18 residues long. The CDR3 DNA sequence: TGCGCCAGCAGCCAAAGTCCGGGACAGAGCTCTGGGGCCAACGTCCTGACTTTC. This encodes CASSQSPGQSSGANVLTF.

The chain links TRBV5-1 to TRBJ1-5, with D unresolved. Trimming removed 0 bases from V and 5 bases from J, with 6 bases in between. The CDR3 is made up of 13 amino acids. Germline CDR1 SGHRS, CDR2 YFSETQ. CDR3 residues: CASSLGRHQPQHF. In nucleotides, the CDR3 is TGCGCCAGCAGCTTGGGAAGACATCAGCCCCAGCATTTT.

J is TRBJ2-3 and V is TRBV2; 14 nucleotides line up with TRBD2. CDR3 length: 19 amino acids. V shed 4 bases, J shed 5 bases, and the junction held 14 bases outside the gene matches. From germline, CDR1 is SNHLY and CDR2 FYNNEI. The CDR3 coding sequence is TGTGCCAGCAGTGTGACTAGCGGGGGGGCCTCGGCGACGGGAGATACGCAGTATTTT. Translating gives CASSVTSGGASATGDTQYF.